The 29 T cell receptor beta chains below were found in one sample sequenced in a study of T cells in localized non-small cell lung cancer (dated by TCRdb to the early 2020s). The protocol used for the library was the immunoSEQ multiplex PCR assay. TCRdb took over this immuneACCESS table, retaining in-frame rearrangements with V and J assigned. Such tables are incomplete; in checked studies, under half of the missing clones stem from an unresolved V gene, and the remainder is unexplained. The sample contains 55,000 to 65,000 clones, 90% to 95% of them found a single time. The ten largest clones add up to just under 20% of the sample. The sample consisted of peripheral blood, taken before any cancer treatment. The receptors derive from a man aged 40 to 70 with stage I lung adenocarcinoma.

The chain is built from TRBV6-5 and TRBJ1-1; D is possibly TRBD1 (5 bases). Per the germline V gene, CDR1 is MNHEY and CDR2 is SVGAGI. Trimming took 5 bases from V and 11 from J, leaving 15 bases between them. The CDR3 contains 12 residues. This chain's CDR3 is CASSHSRGVAFF. CDR3 nucleotides: TGTGCCAGCAGTCACAGCCGGGGGGTTGCTTTCTTT.

The chain couples TRBV4-3 to TRBJ2-1; no firm D call. The CDR3 sequence is 14 residues long. Germline V lookup: CDR1 LGHNA, CDR2 YSLEER. V shed 0 bases and J shed 6 bases, with 9 bases lying between them. The DNA for the CDR3 is TGCGCCAGCAGCCAAGATCCTACCAGCAATGAGCAGTTCTTC. As protein: CASSQDPTSNEQFF.

This sequence joins TRBV2 and TRBJ2-5; 9 positions match TRBD2. Germline V CDR1 and CDR2: SNHLY, FYNNEI. Trimming at V came to 7 bases and at J to 2 bases, leaving 5 bases not matched to a gene. The CDR3 extends over 14 amino acids. For the CDR3, the DNA is TGTGCCAGCAAGAGGGCGGGAGGGCAAGAGACCCAGTACTTC. Amino acids: CASKRAGGQETQYF.

This clone appeared a few times. The chain carries TRBV6-1 and TRBJ1-4, with 8 nucleotides matching TRBD1. The CDR3 is 14 residues long. CDR1 is MNHNS, CDR2 SASEGT, per germline. The J segment lost 8 bases and the V segment lost 6 bases, leaving 8 bases of the junction unmatched. The DNA for the CDR3 is TGTGCCAGCAGCAACAGGGGGGGTACGGAAAAACTGTTTTTT. Protein sequence: CASSNRGGTEKLFF.

The chain is built from TRBV28 and TRBJ2-7, with D maybe TRBD2 (6 bases). Germline CDR1 is MDHEN and CDR2 is SYDVKM. Between the trimmed V and J ends, which lost 5 bases and 4 bases, there was a span of 12 bases. The CDR3 totals 13 residues. CDR3 region: CASSLIGGYEQYF. The DNA for the CDR3 is TGTGCCAGCAGTCTCATCGGGGGTTACGAGCAGTACTTC.

This chain links TRBV28 with TRBJ1-2; possibly TRBD1 for D (5 bases). CDR1 MDHEN and CDR2 SYDVKM come from the germline V gene. V was pared by 7 bases and J by 4 bases, with 10 bases between. The CDR3 runs to 12 residues. In nucleotides, the CDR3 is TGTGCCAGCAACGAGCAGGGCTATGGCTACACCTTC. It encodes CASNEQGYGYTF.

This chain joins TRBV7-9 and TRBJ2-3; 11 bases are a match to TRBD2. From germline, CDR1 is SEHNR and CDR2 FQNEAQ (reference sequence). With V trimmed by 5 bases and J by 2 bases, 6 bases remained unmatched. The CDR3 spans 16 residues. The CDR3 nucleotides are TGTGCCAGCAGCACAGGACTAGCGGGCCTCACAGATACGCAGTATTTT. It specifies CASSTGLAGLTDTQYF. Full variable domain (outside the CDR3, taken from reference TRBV7-9 and TRBJ2-3): DTGVSQNPRHKITKRGQNVTFRCDPISEHNRLYWYRQTLGQGPEFLTYFQNEAQLEKSRLLSDRFSAERPKGSFSTLEIQRTEQGDSAMYLCASSTGLAGLTDTQYFGPGTRLTVL.

This chain uses TRBV7-2 with TRBJ2-2, with TRBD1 identical over 9 bases. The V and J ends lost 6 bases and 7 bases, in that order; junction bases with no gene match: 9. This CDR3 has 15 residues. The germline CDR1 and CDR2 sequences are SGHTA and FQGNSA. The CDR3 nucleotides read TGTGCCAGCAGGGAACCGGGACAGGGAATCGGGGAGCTGTTTTTT. Translation gives CASREPGQGIGELFF.

This clone appeared a single time. The chain is built from TRBV5-6 and TRBJ2-2; maybe TRBD1 (6 bases). Trimming removed 1 base at V and 5 bases at J, with 12 bases between. The CDR3 sequence is 15 residues long. Per the germline V gene, CDR1 is SGHDT and CDR2 is YYEEEE. CDR3 sequence: CASSLTGLTTGELFF. CDR3 DNA sequence: TGTGCCAGCAGCTTGACAGGGTTGACGACCGGGGAGCTGTTTTTT.

This clone was observed a single time. This chain connects TRBV14 to TRBJ2-7, with 12 bases that match TRBD2. The V gene end was trimmed by 5 bases and the J gene end by 4 bases; junction bases not matched to a gene: 3. CDR3 size: 14 residues. Germline V gene lookup returns CDR1 SGHDN and CDR2 FVKESK. CDR3 amino acids: CASSRLAGVYEQYF. In nucleotides, the CDR3 is TGTGCCAGCAGCAGACTAGCGGGAGTGTACGAGCAGTACTTC.

The rearrangement joins TRBV4-3 to TRBJ2-7; 10 bases map to TRBD2. Per the germline V gene, CDR1 is LGHNA and CDR2 is YSLEER. V lost 0 bases, J lost 0 bases, and 8 bases stayed unmatched. The CDR3 length is 18 residues. In nucleotides, the CDR3 is TGCGCCAGCAGCCAAGATCTTGCGGCTAGCGGGAGCTCCTACGAGCAGTACTTC. It is translated as CASSQDLAASGSSYEQYF.

J is TRBJ2-7 and V is TRBV28; maybe TRBD2 (7 bases). Germline V gene lookup returns CDR1 MDHEN and CDR2 SYDVKM. The CDR3 is made up of 16 amino acids. V was cut by 3 bases and J by 3 bases, with 18 bases left in between. The CDR3 spells CASSLAGGGPNYEQYF. The DNA of the CDR3 is TGTGCCAGCAGTTTGGCTGGGGGGGGGCCTAACTACGAGCAGTACTTC.

The CDR3 DNA sequence: TGTGCCAGCAGCTTAATCGGGGGAGGCCAAGAGACCCAGTACTTC. This sequence encodes CASSLIGGGQETQYF. This chain links TRBV7-3 with TRBJ2-5; D may be TRBD2 (6 bases). Germline V CDR1 and CDR2: SGHTA, FQGTGA. V lost 1 base, J lost 1 base, and 10 bases lay in between. The CDR3 length is 15 residues.

V gene TRBV15 combines with J gene TRBJ1-2; D call uncertain. There are 15 residues in the CDR3. V gave up 2 bases and J gave up 2 bases, with 12 bases separating them. Looked up from germline, CDR1 is LNHNV and CDR2 is YYDKDF (reference sequence). CDR3 DNA sequence: TGTGCCACCAGCAGACCTCCCACGGGAAACTATGGCTACACCTTC. Translation gives CATSRPPTGNYGYTF.

This rearrangement joins TRBV30 to TRBJ2-7, with D tentatively TRBD1 (6 bases). V gave up 4 bases and J gave up 2 bases, with 15 bases separating them. CDR1 GTSNPN and CDR2 SVGIG come from the germline V gene (reference sequence). The CDR3 extends over 14 amino acids. The CDR3 spells CAWKSGTNTYEQYF. For the CDR3, the DNA is TGTGCCTGGAAATCCGGGACAAACACCTACGAGCAGTACTTC. Drawing the rest from reference TRBV30 and TRBJ2-7, the complete variable domain is SQTIHQWPATLVQPVGSPLSLECTVEGTSNPNLYWYRQAAGRGLQLLFYSVGIGQISSEVPQNLSASRPQDRQFILSSKKLLLSDSGFYLCAWKSGTNTYEQYFGPGTRLTVT.

Regarding this clone: One end of the junction is discordant with germline, which a read error may explain. The chain links TRBV7-7 to TRBJ2-1, with 8 bases lining up with TRBD1. Germline CDR1 is SSHAT and CDR2 is FNYEAQ (reference sequence). CDR3 length: 15 residues. The CDR3 nucleotides are TGTGCTAGCAGCCCAGACAGGGGCTCCTACAATGAGCAGTTCTTC. Protein sequence: CASSPDRGSYNEQFF.

This clone was counted only a few times. V usage is TRBV30 and J usage is TRBJ1-2, with D uncertain. The CDR3 length is 21 residues. Germline V gene sequence: CDR1 GTSNPN, CDR2 SVGIG (reference sequence). Between the trimmed V and J ends, which lost 0 bases and 4 bases, there was a span of 33 bases. CDR3 in DNA: TGTGCCTGGAGTGTTGGCCTCCGGATCTACAAACTAAACAGCAGAAGCTATGGCTACACCTTC. Its translation is CAWSVGLRIYKLNSRSYGYTF. Full variable domain (missing parts from reference TRBV30 and TRBJ1-2): SQTIHQWPATLVQPVGSPLSLECTVEGTSNPNLYWYRQAAGRGLQLLFYSVGIGQISSEVPQNLSASRPQDRQFILSSKKLLLSDSGFYLCAWSVGLRIYKLNSRSYGYTFGSGTRLTVV.

The chain uses TRBV6-1 and TRBJ1-2; D is ambiguous. V was shortened by 8 bases and J by 0 bases, with 13 bases between the two germline ends. CDR1 is MNHNS, CDR2 SASEGT, per germline. This CDR3 contains 14 residues. CDR3 amino acids: CASEVRVSNYGYTF. The CDR3, as DNA: TGTGCCAGCGAAGTTAGAGTCTCTAACTATGGCTACACCTTC.

CDR3 sequence reads: CASSASRDSPYNEQFF. CDR3 nucleotides: TGTGCCAGCAGCGCAAGTAGGGACAGTCCCTACAATGAGCAGTTCTTC. The chain joins TRBV9 to TRBJ2-1; 7 bases align to TRBD1. V lost 3 bases to trimming and J lost 2 bases; unmatched junction nucleotides: 8. The CDR3 covers 16 residues. CDR1 and CDR2 from the germline V gene are SGDLS and YYNGEE.

The V call is TRBV4-3, the J call TRBJ2-5; TRBD1 matches at 10 bases. The V segment lost 0 bases and the J segment 0 bases; nucleotides outside the gene matches: 7. The CDR3 extends over 18 amino acids. CDR1 is LGHNA, CDR2 YSLEER, per germline. DNA for the CDR3: TGCGCCAGCAGCCAAGAGAACTTCGGGACAGGGGACCAAGAGACCCAGTACTTC. Its translation is CASSQENFGTGDQETQYF.

The V and J genes are TRBV5-4 and TRBJ1-1; TRBD1 matches at 8 bases. Germline CDR1 and CDR2: SGHNT and YYREEE (reference sequence). This CDR3 has 16 amino acids. V was clipped by 3 bases and J by 1 base; unmatched bases: 8. CDR3 coding DNA: TGTGCCAGCAGCTCTGGACAGGGAATAGCGAACACTGAAGCTTTCTTT. It codes for CASSSGQGIANTEAFF.

This sequence joins TRBV6-1 and TRBJ2-1, with D perhaps TRBD1 (6 bases). This CDR3 has 13 residues. CDR1 is MNHNS and CDR2 is SASEGT in the germline V gene. V lost 4 bases and J lost 8, with 12 bases in between. CDR3 bases: TGTGCCAGCAGTGTAACACAGGGATATGAGCAGTTCTTC. Its translation: CASSVTQGYEQFF.

This chain joins TRBV5-4 and TRBJ1-2, with D perhaps TRBD1 (6 bases). CDR1 and CDR2 (germline): SGHNT, YYREEE (reference sequence). V was cut by 3 bases and J by 3 bases, with 18 bases left in between. The CDR3 runs to 16 residues. This CDR3 is CASSSPGTREYYGYTF. CDR3 in DNA: TGTGCCAGCAGCTCCCCCGGGACAAGGGAATACTATGGCTACACCTTC.

The chain recombines TRBV2 with TRBJ1-5; D ambiguous. Between the trimmed V and J ends, which lost 4 bases and 2 bases, there was a span of 9 bases. This CDR3 region has 14 residues. CDR1 and CDR2 from the germline V gene are SNHLY and FYNNEI. The CDR3 loop reads CASSAGYGNQPQHF. Written as DNA, the CDR3 is TGTGCCAGCAGTGCAGGATACGGCAATCAGCCCCAGCATTTT.

The CDR3 bases are TGTGCCTGGAGTCCCGGCTACAATGAGCAGTTCTTC. Amino acids: CAWSPGYNEQFF. The genes are TRBV30 and TRBJ2-1; no firm D call. The CDR3 extends over 12 amino acids. V was trimmed by 2 bases and J by 3 bases, leaving 5 bases between them. Germline lookup yields CDR1 GTSNPN and CDR2 SVGIG (reference sequence).

V and J are TRBV4-3 and TRBJ2-1; D is unresolved. The V end was cut by 0 bases, the J end by 9 bases, with 3 bases between. Germline CDR1 and CDR2: LGHNA and YSLEER. This CDR3 comprises 11 residues. CDR3 sequence (DNA): TGCGCCAGCAGCCAAGATACTGAGCAGTTCTTC. Protein: CASSQDTEQFF.

CDR3 in DNA: TGTGCCAGCAGCTTGGCCCGAATCTGGGGTGGCAATCAGCCCCAGCATTTT. The encoded protein is CASSLARIWGGNQPQHF. This chain connects TRBV5-5 to TRBJ1-5; D gene unclear. V was clipped by 0 bases and J by 2 bases, with 15 bases between them. Germline V gene sequence: CDR1 SGHKS, CDR2 YYEKEE (reference sequence). This CDR3 has 17 amino acids.

The CDR3 region is CASSPTASGANVLTF. CDR3 coding DNA: TGTGCCAGCAGCCCGACAGCCTCTGGGGCCAACGTCCTGACTTTC. The chain uses TRBV6-6 and TRBJ2-6; D possibly corresponds to TRBD1 (5 bases). The CDR3 contains 15 residues. Between the trimmed V and J ends, which lost 6 bases and 0 bases, there was a span of 9 bases. Looked up from germline, CDR1 is MNHNY and CDR2 is SVGAGI (reference sequence).

A remark on this clone: Sequence at one end of the junction differs from germline and may be a read error. The CDR3 sequence is CASYGGLGWNTVAFF. The CDR3 DNA follows: TGTGCCAGCTACGGGGGTTTGGGATGGAACACTGTAGCTTTCTTT. The chain uses TRBV27 and TRBJ1-1; D might be TRBD1 (5 bases). The CDR3 has 15 residues. Germline V gene sequence: CDR1 MNHEY, CDR2 SMNVEV (reference sequence).